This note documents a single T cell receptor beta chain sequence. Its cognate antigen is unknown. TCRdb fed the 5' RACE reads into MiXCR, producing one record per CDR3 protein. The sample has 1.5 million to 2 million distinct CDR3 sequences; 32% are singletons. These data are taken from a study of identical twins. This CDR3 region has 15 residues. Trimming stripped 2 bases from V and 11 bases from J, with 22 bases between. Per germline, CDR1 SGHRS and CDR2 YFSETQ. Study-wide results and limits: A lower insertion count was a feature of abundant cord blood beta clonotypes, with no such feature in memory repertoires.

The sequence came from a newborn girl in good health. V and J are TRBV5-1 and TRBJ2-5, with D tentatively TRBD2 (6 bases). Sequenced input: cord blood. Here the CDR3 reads CASSFSSGTLGEQYF. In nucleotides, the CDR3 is TGCGCCAGCAGCTTTAGCTCGGGGACTTTGGGGGAGCAGTACTTC. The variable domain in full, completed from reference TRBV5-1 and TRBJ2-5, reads KAGVTQTPRYLIKTRGQQVTLSCSPISGHRSVSWYQQTPGQGLQFLFEYFSETQRNKGNFPGRFSGRQFSNSRSEMNVSTLELGDSALYLCASSFSSGTLGEQYFGPGTRLLVL.